The rows below give T cell receptor beta chains drawn from one sample of a study of OX40 agonist ivuxolimab in advanced cancers. Sequencing used immunoSEQ multiplex PCR; TCRdb keeps in-frame clones, though not all of them. The sample lists tens of thousands of clones, roughly 83% seen once, with under 30% in the top ten. This material consisted of CD4+ or CD8+ T cells sorted from blood, taken in a trial of the OX40 agonist ivuxolimab. Receptor source: an adult with an advanced solid tumor such as melanoma, head and neck, liver or kidney cancer. Each CDR3 is given without its conserved first and last residue. Only part of the rows carry a size: once, few, many, or a class if the clone is expanded.

j_call | clone_size | v_call | cdr3_aa
TRBJ1-2 | NA | TRBV6-5 | ASRSTTGSDGYT
TRBJ2-7 | NA | TRBV30 | AWSGKLDEQY
TRBJ2-7 | NA | TRBV6-5 | ASALRSGRAHEQY
TRBJ2-6 | NA | TRBV30 | AWGPDLASGANVLT
TRBJ2-1 | NA | TRBV6-5 | ASRLGKTGHNEQF
TRBJ1-1 | NA | TRBV7-3 | ASSLGWNTEAF
TRBJ1-4 | NA | TRBV30 | AWSAGTANEKLF
TRBJ2-7 | NA | TRBV9 | ASSVGGPQGYEQY
TRBJ2-7 | NA | TRBV11-2 | ASSLSQGYEQY
TRBJ2-7 | NA | TRBV11-2 | ASSLVGPSYEQY
TRBJ2-7 | once | TRBV10-2 | ASTGLAGAGAYEQY
TRBJ2-3 | NA | TRBV5-1 | ASSDLDVGTDTQY
TRBJ1-1 | few | TRBV30 | ATRTGRGTEAF
TRBJ1-1 | once | TRBV7-4 | ASSLLAGAGNTEAF
TRBJ2-2 | NA | TRBV4-2 | ASSPELAGGDTGELF
TRBJ2-5 | NA | TRBV6-4 | ASSDKGTETQY
TRBJ2-5 | NA | TRBV4-1 | ASSQVSSGAQETQY
TRBJ2-3 | NA | TRBV5-4 | ASSGTGTPGLAGAADTQY
TRBJ2-5 | few | TRBV6-1 | ASSEGAGRAWETQY
TRBJ2-7 | NA | TRBV7-9 | ASSLGDAGSYEQY
TRBJ2-7 | NA | TRBV2 | ASSEGYGDEQY
TRBJ1-2 | NA | TRBV6-1 | ASSEARTARPYGYT
TRBJ2-5 | medium-sized | TRBV5-1 | ASSLALGALGETQY
TRBJ1-1 | NA | TRBV30 | AWSWGANTEAF
TRBJ2-7 | NA | TRBV28 | ASSFQGFSYEQY
TRBJ1-2 | NA | TRBV10-3 | AISGGGMGGYT
TRBJ2-1 | once | TRBV6-4 | ASSPTSGSGNEQF
TRBJ2-5 | once | TRBV11-1 | AYGPSLGQKAPGETQY
TRBJ2-1 | NA | TRBV10-3 | AISEVVAGAPYNEQF
NA | NA | TRBV4-1 | ASSQVDTTAYEQY
TRBJ2-7 | NA | TRBV6-5 | ASATSGTKPYEQY
TRBJ2-2 | NA | TRBV28 | ASSFPLAGGSSVVSGELF
TRBJ1-2 | NA | TRBV6-5 | ASRWGANYGYT
TRBJ1-2 | NA | TRBV13 | ASSHPDRPYGYT
TRBJ2-7 | NA | TRBV2 | ASSDLGAGHEQY
TRBJ2-5 | once | TRBV5-6 | ASSLKNGPQETQY
TRBJ2-1 | NA | TRBV10-1 | ASSGTGVYNEQF
TRBJ2-3 | NA | TRBV7-9 | ASSEPRADTQY
TRBJ2-4 | NA | TRBV5-6 | ASSWWGQAKNIQY
TRBJ2-5 | NA | TRBV7-9 | ASSAGLPRGQY
TRBJ2-7 | NA | TRBV7-2 | ASSLAGTPSYEQY
TRBJ2-7 | NA | TRBV7-9 | ASSLQNRDEQY
TRBJ2-5 | NA | TRBV30 | AWSPGIGGETQY
TRBJ1-6 | NA | TRBV7-9 | ASGSLSQGGNSPLH
TRBJ2-1 | NA | TRBV5-4 | ASSLPTNEQF
TRBJ2-7 | medium-sized | TRBV11-2 | ASSLLVHSYEQY
TRBJ2-7 | NA | TRBV9 | ASSAGLAPYEQY
TRBJ1-1 | NA | TRBV4-1 | ASSQEGIGANTEAF
TRBJ2-1 | NA | TRBV6-5 | ASSYSTGVHEQF
TRBJ2-7 | NA | TRBV28 | ASSSSGGGTYEQY
TRBJ2-3 | NA | TRBV7-8 | ASSRYTDTQY
TRBJ2-3 | NA | TRBV7-3 | ASSSGSDTQY
TRBJ2-7 | NA | TRBV14 | ASSQEIGLAFHEQY